The clone carrying this T cell receptor beta chain has a single count. The data were taken from a study of T cell changes during pregnancy in multiple sclerosis. The assay was immunoSEQ multiplex PCR, and TCRdb's table has in-frame clones only and misses some. The sample includes 90,000 to 120,000 clones, roughly 90% seen only once; the top ten take about 3%. CDR3 length: 15 amino acids. CDR1 and CDR2 from the germline V gene are SGHRS and YFSETQ. V gave up 1 base and J gave up 5 bases; unmatched junction bases: 4. The sequencing here drew on peripheral blood, taken after pregnancy. The origin of this receptor is a female donor with multiple sclerosis, enrolled in a pregnancy study. The chain recombines TRBV5-1 with TRBJ2-3; 10 nucleotides match TRBD2. CDR3 amino acids: CASSLTSGDGDTQYF. The CDR3 region has the DNA TGCGCCAGCAGCTTGACTAGCGGGGATGGAGATACGCAGTATTTT.